Here is one TCR beta chain with its context. Its specificity is unknown. This entry comes from a study of T cell responses to AZD1222 COVID-19 vaccine. The study's findings and limits: Repertoire samples came only from after the peak T cell response. Dominant at 160-218 and 743-854, vaccine-associated CD4 TCRs also spanned spike.

The germline CDR1 and CDR2 sequences are SGHTA and FQGNSA. The CDR3 consists of 15 residues. Trimming shortened V by 1 base and J by 6 bases, and 14 bases separated the two germline ends. TCRdb keeps only in-frame clones here, not all; method: immunoSEQ multiplex PCR. The profile covers tens of thousands of clones, with 80% to 90% appearing a single time and roughly 31% taken by the ten largest. This specimen was peripheral blood, taken 28 days after the second AZD1222 dose. This receptor was obtained from an adult who received the AZD1222 COVID-19 vaccine. The J gene is TRBJ2-3, the V gene TRBV7-2; D not certain. The CDR3 region is CASSLVPAVEDTQYF. For the CDR3, the DNA is TGTGCCAGCAGCTTAGTACCAGCCGTGGAGGATACGCAGTATTTT.